This TCR beta chain was documented in a study of blood T cell repertoires in COVID-19. Study background: Samples taken during acute and convalescent COVID-19 were collected in the United States, Italy and Spain. PBMCs, B-cell-depleted T cells, or T cells were the source of the cDNA or gDNA that made up the material.

In the study's own analysis: Estimated nucleated cell counts came from reference gene primer amplification. Here immunoSEQ multiplex PCR was the method, and the copy in TCRdb shows in-frame clones only, minus some. V, J and clone size are those of that table, while D and trimming were read from the DNA. The sample consists of 250,000 to 300,000 clones, roughly 86% of them appearing once. One Seattle source followed patients from active infection through their disease course. The ends lost 7 bases at V and 4 bases at J; junction bases unmatched: 10. The germline gives CDR1 MNHEY, CDR2 SVGAGI. The CDR3 loop spans 15 amino acids.

This TCR came from a woman under 40 with COVID-19, enrolled during active disease. The sequenced sample was peripheral blood. V is TRBV6-5 and J is TRBJ1-5; TRBD1 agrees at 7 bases. CDR3 coding DNA: TGTGCCAGCAAACCCCGGACAGGCGCGAATCAGCCCCAGCATTTT. This gives the protein CASKPRTGANQPQHF.